Following are 21 T cell receptor beta chains from one sample sequenced in a study of metastatic and nonmetastatic thyroid tumors. Every patient was untreated before thyroid surgery. TCRdb ran MiXCR on the PCR reads. This table holds 35,000 to 50,000 clones, about 4.2% found once. Sequenced input: blood. The receptors here all came from a female donor with papillary thyroid cancer or a benign thyroid nodule (not recorded which). Some clones in this sample may be carry-over from other donors' samples.

There are many counts of this clone. The V gene is TRBV9, the J gene TRBJ1-1; D possibly corresponds to TRBD1 (5 bases). The germline V gene encodes CDR1 SGDLS and CDR2 YYNGEE. The CDR3 runs to 14 residues. V was trimmed by 0 bases and J by 6 bases, leaving 12 bases between them. CDR3 in DNA: TGTGCCAGCAGCGTAGTAACGGGGGATGCTGAAGCTTTCTTT. Translation: CASSVVTGDAEAFF.

This clone came up a few times. J is TRBJ2-1 and V is TRBV2; D gene uncertain. The germline V and J ends were trimmed by 3 bases and 7 bases, with 10 bases remaining between them. Germline V gene data show CDR1 as SNHLY and CDR2 as FYNNEI. CDR3 size: 13 residues. The DNA for the CDR3 is TGTGCCAGCAGTGAGCAAGGGATGAATGAGCAGTTCTTC. Translating gives CASSEQGMNEQFF. Supplemented by reference TRBV2 and TRBJ2-1, the full variable domain reads EPEVTQTPSHQVTQMGQEVILRCVPISNHLYFYWYRQILGQKVEFLVSFYNNEISEKSEIFDDQFSVERPDGSNFTLKIRSTKLEDSAMYFCASSEQGMNEQFFGPGTRLTVL.

This clone showed up just a few times. V is TRBV27 and J is TRBJ2-7; 8 bases match TRBD2. This CDR3 contains 15 residues. V shed 5 bases, J shed 3 bases, and the junction held 9 bases outside the gene matches. CDR1 MNHEY and CDR2 SMNVEV come from the germline V gene (reference sequence). For the CDR3, the DNA is TGTGCCAGCAGTCCATCACTAGCGGCCTTCTACGAGCAGTACTTC. Protein sequence: CASSPSLAAFYEQYF.

There are a few counts of this clone. The genes are TRBV12-3 or TRBV12-4 and TRBJ2-3, with 7 positions matching TRBD2. The CDR3 is 15 residues long. With V trimmed by 3 bases and J by 0 bases, 3 bases remained unmatched. The CDR3 loop reads CASSFFSGSTDTQYF. CDR3 bases: TGTGCCAGCAGTTTTTTTAGCGGGAGCACAGATACGCAGTATTTT.

There are many counts of this clone. The V call is TRBV7-9, the J call TRBJ2-3; no definite D call. The CDR3 spans 13 residues. Trimming shortened V by 5 bases and J by 9 bases, and 15 bases separated the two germline ends. The germline V gene has CDR1 SEHNR and CDR2 FQNEAQ (reference sequence). In nucleotides, the CDR3 is TGTGCCAGCAGCCTCGAGAACGAACCAACGCAGTATTTT. Its protein is CASSLENEPTQYF.

This clone was recorded a few times. J is TRBJ2-7 and V is TRBV20-1; TRBD2 matches at 11 bases. This CDR3 is built from 14 residues. In germline, CDR1 is DFQATT, CDR2 SNEGSKA (reference sequence). The V gene end was trimmed by 7 bases and the J gene end by 3 bases; junction bases not matched to a gene: 8. CDR3 protein: CSVYPSGRHYEQYF. CDR3 coding DNA: TGCAGTGTTTACCCTAGCGGGAGGCACTACGAGCAGTACTTC.

This clone was seen at least ten times. The V call is TRBV20-1, the J call TRBJ2-1; D is undetermined. Germline CDR1 DFQATT, CDR2 SNEGSKA (reference sequence). V shed 1 base and J shed 5 bases, with 24 bases lying between them. This CDR3 contains 18 residues. The CDR3 here is CSARGTRDPLKSHNEQFF. Written as DNA, the CDR3 is TGCAGTGCTAGAGGGACCCGAGACCCACTGAAATCTCACAATGAGCAGTTCTTC.

This clone was counted at least ten times. This chain uses TRBV6-1 with TRBJ2-3, with D unclear. Trimming took 2 bases from V and 5 from J, leaving 5 bases between them. The CDR3 consists of 12 residues. Looked up from germline, CDR1 is MNHNS and CDR2 is SASEGT. CDR3 in amino acids: CASSERQDTQYF. CDR3 coding DNA: TGTGCCAGCAGTGAACGACAAGATACGCAGTATTTT.

This clone was recorded many times. The chain is built from TRBV5-1 and TRBJ1-2; no firm D call. Germline CDR1 is SGHRS and CDR2 is YFSETQ. There are 13 residues in the CDR3. Between the trimmed V and J ends, which lost 4 bases and 5 bases, there was a span of 12 bases. CDR3: CASSPGGAYGYTF. The CDR3 DNA sequence: TGCGCCAGCAGCCCCGGCGGTGCGTATGGCTACACCTTC.

This clone was counted ten times or more. The gene calls are TRBV29-1 and TRBJ2-1; D is unresolved. V lost 5 bases and J lost 0, with 11 bases in between. CDR1 and CDR2 from the germline V gene are SQVTM and ANQGSEA. CDR3 size: 14 residues. The CDR3 region has the DNA TGCAGCGTTTGCAATACGAGCTCCTACAATGAGCAGTTCTTC. Amino acids: CSVCNTSSYNEQFF.

This clone was recorded at least ten times. The chain has TRBV5-1 and TRBJ1-1; D is undetermined. V was pared by 2 bases and J by 0 bases, with 8 bases between. Per germline, CDR1 SGHRS and CDR2 YFSETQ. CDR3 length: 14 amino acids. The CDR3 reads CASSLRGMNTEAFF. The CDR3 DNA is TGCGCCAGCAGCTTAAGAGGGATGAACACTGAAGCTTTCTTT.

The gene calls are TRBV6-2 or TRBV6-3 and TRBJ2-7; 7 bases map to TRBD2. Germline V gives CDR1 MNHEY, CDR2 SVGEGT. The ends lost 6 bases at V and 1 base at J; junction bases unmatched: 9. CDR3 length: 15 amino acids. The CDR3 DNA reads as TGTGCCAGCAGGACAGCGGGACGGTCGTCCTACGAGCAGTACTTC. This encodes CASRTAGRSSYEQYF.

In its sample, this clone was seen many times. Other DNA sequences in the sample encode the same CDR3. The V gene is TRBV15, the J gene TRBJ1-2; D not certain. Germline V gene data show CDR1 as LNHNV and CDR2 as YYDKDF (reference sequence). This CDR3 spans 14 amino acids. The V gene lost 0 bases and the J gene lost 7 bases, with 12 bases spanning the gap. CDR3 amino acids: CATSRDQGPRGYTF. Here the CDR3 DNA reads TGTGCCACCAGCAGAGATCAAGGACCGCGTGGCTACACCTTC.

This clone has only a few counts. The conserved closing phenylalanine or tryptophan is absent in this CDR3, likely reflecting a read error. This rearrangement joins TRBV18 to TRBJ2-3; D call uncertain. V gave up 4 bases and J gave up 0 bases, with 5 bases separating them. The CDR3 spans 13 residues. Germline CDR1 reads KGHSH; CDR2 reads LQKENI. CDR3 coding DNA: TGTGCCAGCTCACTGACTAGCACAGATACGCAGTATCTT. Protein: CASSLTSTDTQYL.

In the case of this clone: This likely comes from a read error, as the CDR3 has no conserved phenylalanine or tryptophan at its end. This rearrangement joins TRBV12-5 to TRBJ2-5; D call uncertain. The germline V gene has CDR1 LGHNT and CDR2 FRNRAP. The CDR3 extends over 14 amino acids. DNA of the CDR3: TGTGTAAGCACAGAGCAGGAATCGGCAGAGACCCAGTACCTA. Amino acid sequence: CVSTEQESAETQYL.

This clone appeared many times. The chain has TRBV5-6 and TRBJ2-3; TRBD1 might be the D (6 bases). V dropped 0 bases and J dropped 5 bases, with 10 bases sitting between them. The CDR3 has 14 residues. Germline V lookup: CDR1 SGHDT, CDR2 YYEEEE. CDR3 coding DNA: TGTGCCAGCAGCTTGGGGGGGCTGAAAGATACGCAGTATTTT. Protein product: CASSLGGLKDTQYF. Full variable domain (outside the CDR3, taken from reference TRBV5-6 and TRBJ2-3): DAGVTQSPTHLIKTRGQQVTLRCSPKSGHDTVSWYQQALGQGPQFIFQYYEEEERQRGNFPDRFSGHQFPNYSSELNVNALLLGDSALYLCASSLGGLKDTQYFGPGTRLTVL.

A few counts support this clone. The chain carries TRBV11-2 and TRBJ1-1; weak D call: TRBD1 (5 bases). The CDR3 is 14 amino acids. Trimming removed 4 bases from V and 5 bases from J, with 14 bases in between. From germline, CDR1 is SGHAT and CDR2 FQNNGV. The CDR3 sequence is CASSSGGSVTEAFF. The CDR3 bases are TGTGCCAGCAGCTCCGGGGGGTCGGTTACTGAAGCTTTCTTT. The full variable domain, with the rest looked up from reference TRBV11-2 and TRBJ1-1, is EAGVAQSPRYKIIEKRQSVAFWCNPISGHATLYWYQQILGQGPKLLIQFQNNGVVDDSQLPKDRFSAERLKGVDSTLKIQPAKLEDSAVYLCASSSGGSVTEAFFGQGTRLTVV.

The V and J genes are TRBV5-4 and TRBJ2-3; 8 bases agree with TRBD2. The germline gives CDR1 SGHNT, CDR2 YYREEE (reference sequence). Trimming removed 4 bases from V and 0 bases from J; junction bases left unmatched: 4. CDR3 size: 15 residues. Written as DNA, the CDR3 is TGTGCCAGCAGCCCGGAGCGGGGGAGCACAGATACGCAGTATTTT. Its protein product is CASSPERGSTDTQYF.

The gene calls are TRBV28 and TRBJ2-5, with D maybe TRBD1 (5 bases). Trimming stripped 3 bases from V and 2 bases from J, with 7 bases between. Germline values: CDR1 MDHEN, CDR2 SYDVKM. The CDR3 extends over 13 amino acids. DNA for the CDR3: TGTGCCAGCAGTTTGGGGCAGCAAGAGACCCAGTACTTC. Translating it yields CASSLGQQETQYF.

As regards this clone: This may be a read error: a much more frequent sequence differs by one nucleotide. Other DNA sequences within the sample encode an identical CDR3. Here the CDR3 DNA reads TGTGCCAGCTCGCCACCAGAAACGGACAGGGTTCTCTTC. Residues: CASSPPETDRVLF. This chain connects TRBV18 to TRBJ1-2; 8 bases are shared with TRBD1. Germline V gene lookup returns CDR1 KGHSH and CDR2 LQKENI. The CDR3 contains 13 residues.

This clone came up many times. This chain connects TRBV24-1 to TRBJ2-1; D remains ambiguous. V lost 4 bases, J lost 9 bases, and 21 bases lay in between. This CDR3 spans 16 amino acids. Germline CDR1 reads KGHDR; CDR2 reads SFDVKD. The CDR3 here is CATSETRASRFSEQFF. In DNA, the CDR3 is TGTGCCACCAGTGAAACTCGGGCGAGTAGGTTCAGTGAGCAGTTCTTC.